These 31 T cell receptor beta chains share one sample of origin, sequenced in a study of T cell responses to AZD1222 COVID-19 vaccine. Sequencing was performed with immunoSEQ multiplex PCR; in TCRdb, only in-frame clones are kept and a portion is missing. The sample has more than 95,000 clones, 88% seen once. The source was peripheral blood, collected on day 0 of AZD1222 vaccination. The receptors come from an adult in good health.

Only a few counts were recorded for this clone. Here the CDR3 reads CASRTGGQYNEQFF. In nucleotides, the CDR3 is TGTGCCAGCAGGACAGGGGGCCAGTACAATGAGCAGTTCTTC. The chain carries TRBV27 and TRBJ2-1; 10 bases are shared with TRBD1. Losses at the gene ends were 6 bases for V and 4 bases for J; bases not matched to a gene: 3. CDR1 is MNHEY, CDR2 SMNVEV, per germline (reference sequence). The CDR3 is 14 amino acids.

This CDR3 reads CASNRAHGGYTF. CDR3 DNA: TGCGCCAGCAACCGGGCCCATGGAGGCTACACCTTC. The rearrangement joins TRBV10-1 to TRBJ1-2; no clear D gene. Deletions cut 7 bases from V and 8 bases from J, with 14 bases between. Per the germline V gene, CDR1 is WNHNN and CDR2 is SYGVQD (reference sequence). This CDR3 is built from 12 residues.

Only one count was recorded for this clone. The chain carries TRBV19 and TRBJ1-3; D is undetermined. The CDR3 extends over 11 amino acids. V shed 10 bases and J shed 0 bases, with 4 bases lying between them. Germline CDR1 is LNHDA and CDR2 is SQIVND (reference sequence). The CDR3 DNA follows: TGTGCCACTAGCTCTGGAAACACCATATATTTT. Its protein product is CATSSGNTIYF. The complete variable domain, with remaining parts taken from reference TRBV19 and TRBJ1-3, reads DGGITQSPKYLFRKEGQNVTLSCEQNLNHDAMYWYRQDPGQGLRLIYYSQIVNDFQKGDIAEGYSVSREKKESFPLTVTSAQKNPTAFYLCATSSGNTIYFGEGSWLTVV.

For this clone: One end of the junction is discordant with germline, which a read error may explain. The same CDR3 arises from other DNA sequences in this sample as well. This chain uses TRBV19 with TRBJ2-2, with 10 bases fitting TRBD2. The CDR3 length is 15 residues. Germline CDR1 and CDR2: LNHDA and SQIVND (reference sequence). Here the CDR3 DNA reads TGCGCCAGTAGTATGAGCGGGGGGGCCAGCGGGGAGCTGTTTTTT. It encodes CASSMSGGASGELFF.

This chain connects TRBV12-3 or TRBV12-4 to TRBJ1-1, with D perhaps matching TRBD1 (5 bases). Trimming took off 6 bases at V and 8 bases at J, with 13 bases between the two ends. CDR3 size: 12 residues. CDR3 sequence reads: CASSRGRGEAFF. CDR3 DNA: TGTGCCAGCAGCCGGGGCCGGGGGGAAGCTTTCTTT.

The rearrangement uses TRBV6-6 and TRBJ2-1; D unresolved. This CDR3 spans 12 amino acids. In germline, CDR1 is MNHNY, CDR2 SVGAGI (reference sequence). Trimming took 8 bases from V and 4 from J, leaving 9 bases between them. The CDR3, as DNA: TGTGCCAGCTCGGTCGGATACAATGAGCAGTTCTTC. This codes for CASSVGYNEQFF.

The CDR3 is CASSRLGSSYEQYF. CDR3 nucleotides: TGTGCCAGCAGCCGGTTGGGTAGCTCCTACGAGCAGTACTTC. The chain joins TRBV11-2 to TRBJ2-7; D not certain. Germline lookup yields CDR1 SGHAT and CDR2 FQNNGV. The CDR3 contains 14 residues. The ends were cut back, 5 bases at V and 0 bases at J, with 11 bases in the middle.

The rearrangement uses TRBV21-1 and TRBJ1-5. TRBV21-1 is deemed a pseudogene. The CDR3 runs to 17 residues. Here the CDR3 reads CASSKGFWVRDNQPQHF. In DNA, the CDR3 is TGTGCCAGCAGCAAAGGGTTCTGGGTTAGGGACAATCAGCCCCAGCATTTT.

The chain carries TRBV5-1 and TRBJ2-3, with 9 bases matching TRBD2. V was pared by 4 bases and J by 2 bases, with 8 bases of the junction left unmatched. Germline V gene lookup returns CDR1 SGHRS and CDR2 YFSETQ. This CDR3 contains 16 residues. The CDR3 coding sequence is TGCGCCAGCAGCAAACTGACTAGCGGATCCACAGATACGCAGTATTTT. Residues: CASSKLTSGSTDTQYF.

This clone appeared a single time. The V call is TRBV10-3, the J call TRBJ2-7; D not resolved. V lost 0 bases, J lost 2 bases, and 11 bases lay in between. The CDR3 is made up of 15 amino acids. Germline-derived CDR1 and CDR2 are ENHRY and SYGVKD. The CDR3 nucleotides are TGTGCCATCAGTGAGTCTTGGCAGGTGGCCTACGAGCAGTACTTC. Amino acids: CAISESWQVAYEQYF.

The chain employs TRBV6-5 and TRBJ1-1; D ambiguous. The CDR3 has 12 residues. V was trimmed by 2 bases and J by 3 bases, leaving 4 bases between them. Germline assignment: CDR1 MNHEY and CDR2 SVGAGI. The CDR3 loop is CASSYRDTEAFF. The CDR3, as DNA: TGTGCCAGCAGTTACCGAGACACTGAAGCTTTCTTT.

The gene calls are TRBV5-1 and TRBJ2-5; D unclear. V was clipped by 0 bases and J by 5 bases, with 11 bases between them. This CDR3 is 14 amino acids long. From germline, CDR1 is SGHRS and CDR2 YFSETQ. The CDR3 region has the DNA TGCGCCAGCAGCTTGGCGACGCTCCAGGAGACCCAGTACTTC. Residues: CASSLATLQETQYF. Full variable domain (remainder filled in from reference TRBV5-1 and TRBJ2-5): KAGVTQTPRYLIKTRGQQVTLSCSPISGHRSVSWYQQTPGQGLQFLFEYFSETQRNKGNFPGRFSGRQFSNSRSEMNVSTLELGDSALYLCASSLATLQETQYFGPGTRLLVL.

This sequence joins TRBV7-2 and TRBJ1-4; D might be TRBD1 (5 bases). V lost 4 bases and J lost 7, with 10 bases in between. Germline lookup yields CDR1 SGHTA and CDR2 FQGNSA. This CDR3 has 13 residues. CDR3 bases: TGTGCCAGCAGCTCAACGCAGGGTGAAAAACTGTTTTTT. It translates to CASSSTQGEKLFF.

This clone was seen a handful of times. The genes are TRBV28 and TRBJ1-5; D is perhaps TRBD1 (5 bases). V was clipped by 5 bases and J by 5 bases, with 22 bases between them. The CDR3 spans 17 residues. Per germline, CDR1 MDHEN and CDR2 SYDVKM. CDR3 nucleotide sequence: TGTGCCAGCAGTCCCTACCTCGGCCGGGAAGGGGATCAGCCCCAGCATTTT. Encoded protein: CASSPYLGREGDQPQHF. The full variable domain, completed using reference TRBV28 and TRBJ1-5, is DVKVTQSSRYLVKRTGEKVFLECVQDMDHENMFWYRQDPGLGLRLIYFSYDVKMKEKGDIPEGYSVSREKKERFSLILESASTNQTSMYLCASSPYLGREGDQPQHFGDGTRLSIL.

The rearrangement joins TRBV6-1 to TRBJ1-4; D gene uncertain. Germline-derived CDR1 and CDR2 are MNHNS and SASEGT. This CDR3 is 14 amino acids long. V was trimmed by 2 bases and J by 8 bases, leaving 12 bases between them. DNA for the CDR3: TGTGCCAGCAGTGAACAGCCAGGAAAGGAAAAACTGTTTTTT. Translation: CASSEQPGKEKLFF.

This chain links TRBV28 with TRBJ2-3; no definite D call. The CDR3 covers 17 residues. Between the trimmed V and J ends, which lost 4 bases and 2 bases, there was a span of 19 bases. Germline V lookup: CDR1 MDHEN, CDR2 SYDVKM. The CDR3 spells CASSSVQGPVTTDTQYF. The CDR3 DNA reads TGTGCCAGCAGTTCTGTCCAAGGGCCAGTAACCACAGATACGCAGTATTTT.

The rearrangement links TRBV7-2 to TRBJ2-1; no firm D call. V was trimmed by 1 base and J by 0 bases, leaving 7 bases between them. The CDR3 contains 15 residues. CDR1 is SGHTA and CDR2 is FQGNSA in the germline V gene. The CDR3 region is CASSLERSSYNEQFF. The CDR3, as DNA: TGTGCCAGCAGCTTAGAACGGAGCTCCTACAATGAGCAGTTCTTC.

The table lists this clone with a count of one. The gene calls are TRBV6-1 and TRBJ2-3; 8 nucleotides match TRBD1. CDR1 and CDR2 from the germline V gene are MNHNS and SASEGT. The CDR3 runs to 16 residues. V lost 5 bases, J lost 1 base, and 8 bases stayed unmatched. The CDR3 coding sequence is TGTGCCAGCAGTCAAGGACAGGGAAGACGCACAGATACGCAGTATTTT. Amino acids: CASSQGQGRRTDTQYF.

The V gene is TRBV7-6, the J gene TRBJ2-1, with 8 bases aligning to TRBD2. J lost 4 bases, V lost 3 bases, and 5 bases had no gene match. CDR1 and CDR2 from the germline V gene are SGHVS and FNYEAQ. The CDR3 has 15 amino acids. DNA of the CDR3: TGTGCCAGCAGCTTGGGGCGGGAGGCGTACAATGAGCAGTTCTTC. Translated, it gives CASSLGREAYNEQFF.

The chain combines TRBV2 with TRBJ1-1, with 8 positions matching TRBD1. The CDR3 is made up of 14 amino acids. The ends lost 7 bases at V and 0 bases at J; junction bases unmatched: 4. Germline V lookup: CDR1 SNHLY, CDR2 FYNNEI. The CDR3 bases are TGTGCCAGCACCCCGACAGGGGTGAACACTGAAGCTTTCTTT. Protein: CASTPTGVNTEAFF. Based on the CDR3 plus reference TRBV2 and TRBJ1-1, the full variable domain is EPEVTQTPSHQVTQMGQEVILRCVPISNHLYFYWYRQILGQKVEFLVSFYNNEISEKSEIFDDQFSVERPDGSNFTLKIRSTKLEDSAMYFCASTPTGVNTEAFFGQGTRLTVV.

The CDR3 DNA reads as TGCGCCAGCAGCGTCAGCGGGGGGGTCAACAATGAGCAGTTCTTC. Translating gives CASSVSGGVNNEQFF. The genes are TRBV5-1 and TRBJ2-1; 10 nucleotides agree with TRBD2. The V and J ends lost 4 bases and 5 bases, in that order; junction bases with no gene match: 6. Germline V CDR1 and CDR2: SGHRS, YFSETQ. CDR3 length: 15 amino acids.

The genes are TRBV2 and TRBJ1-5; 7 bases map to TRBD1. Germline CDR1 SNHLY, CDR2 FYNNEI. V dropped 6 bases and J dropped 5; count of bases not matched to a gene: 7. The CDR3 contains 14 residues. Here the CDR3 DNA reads TGTGCCAGCAGAAAATGGGACAGCTATCAGCCCCAGCATTTT. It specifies CASRKWDSYQPQHF.

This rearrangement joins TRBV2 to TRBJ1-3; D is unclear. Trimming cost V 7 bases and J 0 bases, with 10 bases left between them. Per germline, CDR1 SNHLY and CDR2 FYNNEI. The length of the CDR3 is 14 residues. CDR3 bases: TGTGCCAGCAAAGGCCCGATCTCTGGAAACACCATATATTTT. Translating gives CASKGPISGNTIYF.

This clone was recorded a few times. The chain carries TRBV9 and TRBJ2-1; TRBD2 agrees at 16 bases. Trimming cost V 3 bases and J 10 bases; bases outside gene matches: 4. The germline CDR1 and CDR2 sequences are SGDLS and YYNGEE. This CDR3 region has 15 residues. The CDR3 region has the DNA TGTGCCAGCAGCGGGGGACTAGCGGGAGGGAACGAGCAGTTCTTC. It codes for CASSGGLAGGNEQFF.

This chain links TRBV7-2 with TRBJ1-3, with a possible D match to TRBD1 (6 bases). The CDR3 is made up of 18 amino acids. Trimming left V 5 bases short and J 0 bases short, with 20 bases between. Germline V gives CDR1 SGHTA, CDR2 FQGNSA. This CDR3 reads CASSLPDGTTTSGNTIYF. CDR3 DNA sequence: TGTGCCAGCAGCCTCCCGGATGGGACAACTACCTCTGGAAACACCATATATTTT.

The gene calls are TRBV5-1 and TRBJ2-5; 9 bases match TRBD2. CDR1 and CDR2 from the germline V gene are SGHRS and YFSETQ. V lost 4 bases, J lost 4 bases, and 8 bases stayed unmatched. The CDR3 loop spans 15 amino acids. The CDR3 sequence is CASSRSGGEAETQYF. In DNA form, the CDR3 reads TGCGCCAGCAGCCGTAGCGGGGGAGAAGCAGAGACCCAGTACTTC.

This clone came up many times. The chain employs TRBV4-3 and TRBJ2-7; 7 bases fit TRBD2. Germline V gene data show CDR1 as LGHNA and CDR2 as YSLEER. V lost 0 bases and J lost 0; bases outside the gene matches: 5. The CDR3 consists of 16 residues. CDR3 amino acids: CASSQDRGVPSYEQYF. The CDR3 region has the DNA TGCGCCAGCAGCCAAGATCGGGGGGTGCCCTCCTACGAGCAGTACTTC.

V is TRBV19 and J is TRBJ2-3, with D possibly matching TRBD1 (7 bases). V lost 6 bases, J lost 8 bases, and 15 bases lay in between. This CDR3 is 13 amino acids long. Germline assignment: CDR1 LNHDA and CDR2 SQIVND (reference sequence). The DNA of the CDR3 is TGTGCCAGTAGCCGCAGGGGGGCACCTACGCAGTATTTT. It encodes CASSRRGAPTQYF.

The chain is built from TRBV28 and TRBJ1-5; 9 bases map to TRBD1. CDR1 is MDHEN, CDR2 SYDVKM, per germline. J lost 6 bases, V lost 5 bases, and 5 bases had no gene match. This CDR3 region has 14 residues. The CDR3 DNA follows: TGTGCCAGCAGTCCCACAGGGGGCAGTCAGCCCCAGCATTTT. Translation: CASSPTGGSQPQHF.

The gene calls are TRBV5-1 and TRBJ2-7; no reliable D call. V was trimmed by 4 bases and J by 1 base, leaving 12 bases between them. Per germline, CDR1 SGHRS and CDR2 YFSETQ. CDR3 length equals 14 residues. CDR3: CASSPTDPSYEQYF. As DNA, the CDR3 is TGCGCCAGCAGCCCGACCGACCCTTCCTACGAGCAGTACTTC. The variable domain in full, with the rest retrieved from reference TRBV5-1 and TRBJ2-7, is KAGVTQTPRYLIKTRGQQVTLSCSPISGHRSVSWYQQTPGQGLQFLFEYFSETQRNKGNFPGRFSGRQFSNSRSEMNVSTLELGDSALYLCASSPTDPSYEQYFGPGTRLTVT.

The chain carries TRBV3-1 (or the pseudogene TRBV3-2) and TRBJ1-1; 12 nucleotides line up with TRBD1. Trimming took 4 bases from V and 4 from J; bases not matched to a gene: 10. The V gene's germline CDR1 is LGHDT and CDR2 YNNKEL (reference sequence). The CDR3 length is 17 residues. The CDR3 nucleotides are TGTGCCAGCAGCCCCAAGAGGCGGGACAGGGGGCTCACTGAAGCTTTCTTT. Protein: CASSPKRRDRGLTEAFF.